This TCR beta chain was captured in a study of T cells after yellow fever vaccination. Findings and caveats of the study: Clones from primary vaccination mostly reappeared after the booster (96% CD4, approximately 86% CD8).

In TCRdb, the 5' RACE reads were re-called with MiXCR into one record per CDR3 protein. This sample carries 450,000 to 650,000 distinct CDR3 sequences, 20% to 25% of them seen once, and the ten largest clones take about 16%. There are a few counts of this clonotype. Its antigen is still unknown. V lost 2 bases and J lost 3, with 8 bases in between. The CDR3 covers 13 residues. CDR1 is SGDLS and CDR2 is YYNGEE in the germline V gene. This chain connects TRBV9 to TRBJ2-5; D is tentatively TRBD1 or TRBD2 (5 bases each). The material was PBMCs, obtained less than 25 days after the first yellow fever vaccination. The receptor comes from a man younger than 30 who received the YFV17D yellow fever vaccine. For the CDR3, the DNA is TGTGCCAGCAGCGTGGGGGACGAAGAGACCCAGTACTTC. Translated, it gives CASSVGDEETQYF. Based on the CDR3 plus reference TRBV9 and TRBJ2-5, the full variable domain is DSGVTQTPKHLITATGQRVTLRCSPRSGDLSVYWYQQSLDQGLQFLIQYYNGEERAKGNILERFSAQQFPDLHSELNLSSLELGDSALYFCASSVGDEETQYFGPGTRLLVL.